This T cell receptor (beta chain) was obtained from a study of response to subunit inactivated influenza vaccine. The CDR3 length is 15 residues. V shed 4 bases and J shed 5 bases, with 18 bases lying between them. Germline values: CDR1 SGHRS, CDR2 YFSETQ. TCRdb ran MiXCR on the RT-PCR reads and lists one entry per CDR3 protein. Among roughly 500,000 distinct CDR3 sequences listed, under 30% were seen once. There are a few counts of this clonotype. These sequences were also reported in another study, on T cells expressing NK-cell markers. From that study: The cDNA for TCR beta came from 5'RACE template switching with UMIs. Sequencing of TCR beta repertoires drew on sorted CD3+CD56+NKG2C+, CD3+CD56+NKG2C- and CD3+CD56-NKG2C+ T cells.

The sequences come from CD4+ T cells sorted from PBMCs, collected approximately 12 days after vaccination. The sequence came from a man between 50 and 59 years old who received an inactivated influenza vaccine. This chain uses TRBV5-1 with TRBJ2-5, with a weak D call TRBD1 (5 bases). For the CDR3, the DNA is TGCGCCAGCAGCCTTGGGCAGGGCTCGGAGGAGACCCAGTACTTC. Translating it yields CASSLGQGSEETQYF.